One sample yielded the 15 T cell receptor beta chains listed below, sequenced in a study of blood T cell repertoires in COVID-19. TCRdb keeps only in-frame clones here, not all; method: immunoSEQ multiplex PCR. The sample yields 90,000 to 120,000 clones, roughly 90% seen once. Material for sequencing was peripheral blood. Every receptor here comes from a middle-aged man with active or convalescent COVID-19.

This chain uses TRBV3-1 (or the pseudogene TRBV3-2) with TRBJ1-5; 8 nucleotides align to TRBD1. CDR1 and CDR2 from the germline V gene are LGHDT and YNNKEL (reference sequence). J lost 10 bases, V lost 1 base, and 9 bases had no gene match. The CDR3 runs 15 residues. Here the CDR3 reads CASSQGTVAGGPQHF. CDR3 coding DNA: TGTGCCAGCAGCCAAGGGACGGTAGCAGGGGGCCCCCAGCATTTT.

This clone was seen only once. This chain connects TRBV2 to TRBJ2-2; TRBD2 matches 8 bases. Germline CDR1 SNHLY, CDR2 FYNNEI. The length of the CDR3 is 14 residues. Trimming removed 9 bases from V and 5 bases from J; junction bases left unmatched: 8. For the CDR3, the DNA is TGTGCCAGTCACGGGGCTAGCGGGACCGGGGAGCTGTTTTTT. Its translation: CASHGASGTGELFF.

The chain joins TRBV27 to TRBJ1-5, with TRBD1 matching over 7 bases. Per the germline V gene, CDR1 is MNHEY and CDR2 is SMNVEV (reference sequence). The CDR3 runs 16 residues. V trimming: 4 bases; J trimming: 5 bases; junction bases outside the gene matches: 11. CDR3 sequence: CASSSYSGTAYQPQHF. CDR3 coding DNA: TGTGCCAGCAGTTCCTATTCCGGGACAGCGTATCAGCCCCAGCATTTT.

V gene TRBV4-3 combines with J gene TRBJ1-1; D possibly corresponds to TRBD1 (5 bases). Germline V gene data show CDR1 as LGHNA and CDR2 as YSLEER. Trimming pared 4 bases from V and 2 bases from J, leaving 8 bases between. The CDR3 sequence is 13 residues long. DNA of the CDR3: TGCGCCAGCAGCCGACAGCTAAACACTGAAGCTTTCTTT. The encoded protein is CASSRQLNTEAFF.

The CDR3 sequence: CSVLGGLLTYEQYF. The CDR3 DNA reads as TGCAGCGTTTTAGGAGGGCTACTCACCTACGAGCAGTACTTC. The V and J genes are TRBV29-1 and TRBJ2-7, with D possibly matching TRBD2 (6 bases). The length of the CDR3 is 14 residues. The V gene lost 5 bases and the J gene lost 2 bases, with 16 bases spanning the gap. Germline loops: CDR1 SQVTM, CDR2 ANQGSEA.

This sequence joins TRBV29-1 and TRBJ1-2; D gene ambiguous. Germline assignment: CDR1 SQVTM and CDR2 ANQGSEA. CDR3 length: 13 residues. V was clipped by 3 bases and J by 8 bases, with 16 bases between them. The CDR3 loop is CSVDLLATRGYTF. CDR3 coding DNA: TGCAGCGTTGATCTATTAGCGACGAGGGGCTACACCTTC.

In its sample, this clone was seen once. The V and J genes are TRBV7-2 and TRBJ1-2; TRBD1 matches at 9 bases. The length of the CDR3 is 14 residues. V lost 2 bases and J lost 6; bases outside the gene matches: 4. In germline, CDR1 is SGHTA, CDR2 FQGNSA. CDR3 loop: CASSLRGQGHGYTF. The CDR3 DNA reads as TGTGCCAGCAGCTTACGGGGACAGGGACATGGCTACACCTTC.

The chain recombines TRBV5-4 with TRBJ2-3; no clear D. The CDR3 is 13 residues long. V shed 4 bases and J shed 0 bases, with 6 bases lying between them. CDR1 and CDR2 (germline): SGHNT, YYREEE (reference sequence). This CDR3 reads CASSVSSTDTQYF. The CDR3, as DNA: TGTGCCAGCAGCGTTAGCAGCACAGATACGCAGTATTTT.

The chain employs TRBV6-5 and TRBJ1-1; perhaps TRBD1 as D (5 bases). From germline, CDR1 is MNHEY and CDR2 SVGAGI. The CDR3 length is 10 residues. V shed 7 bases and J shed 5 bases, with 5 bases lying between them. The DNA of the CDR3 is TGTGCCAGCAAGGGGACTGAAGCTTTCTTT. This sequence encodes CASKGTEAFF.

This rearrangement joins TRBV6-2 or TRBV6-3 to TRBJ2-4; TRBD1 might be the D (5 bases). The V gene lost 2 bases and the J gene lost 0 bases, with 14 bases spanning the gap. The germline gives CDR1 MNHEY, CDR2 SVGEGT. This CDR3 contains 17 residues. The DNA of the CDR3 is TGTGCCAGCAGTTACGGACACTTCCTTATAGCCAAAAACATTCAGTACTTC. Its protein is CASSYGHFLIAKNIQYF.

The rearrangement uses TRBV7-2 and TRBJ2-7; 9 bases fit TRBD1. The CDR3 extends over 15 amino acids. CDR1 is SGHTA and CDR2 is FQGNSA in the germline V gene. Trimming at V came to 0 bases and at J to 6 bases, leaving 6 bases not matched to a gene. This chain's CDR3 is CASSLAGQGQGEQYF. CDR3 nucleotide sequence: TGTGCCAGCAGCTTAGCCGGACAGGGACAGGGCGAGCAGTACTTC.

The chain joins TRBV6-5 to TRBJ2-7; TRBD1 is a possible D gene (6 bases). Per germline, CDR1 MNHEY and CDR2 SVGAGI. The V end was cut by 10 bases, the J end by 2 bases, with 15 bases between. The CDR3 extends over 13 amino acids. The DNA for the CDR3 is TGTGCCACTTCACCGGGACAAACCTACGAGCAGTACTTC. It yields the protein CATSPGQTYEQYF.

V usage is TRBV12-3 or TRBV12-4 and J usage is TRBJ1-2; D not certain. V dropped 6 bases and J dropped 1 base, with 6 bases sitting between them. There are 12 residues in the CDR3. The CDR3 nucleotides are TGTGCCAGCAGGATGAGTAACTATGGCTACACCTTC. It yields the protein CASRMSNYGYTF.

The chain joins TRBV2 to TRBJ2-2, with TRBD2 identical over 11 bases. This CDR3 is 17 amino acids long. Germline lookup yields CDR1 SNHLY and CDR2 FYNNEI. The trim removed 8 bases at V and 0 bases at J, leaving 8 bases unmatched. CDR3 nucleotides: TGTGCCAGCCTTTCCGGGACTAGCGGCCCGAACACCGGGGAGCTGTTTTTT. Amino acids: CASLSGTSGPNTGELFF.

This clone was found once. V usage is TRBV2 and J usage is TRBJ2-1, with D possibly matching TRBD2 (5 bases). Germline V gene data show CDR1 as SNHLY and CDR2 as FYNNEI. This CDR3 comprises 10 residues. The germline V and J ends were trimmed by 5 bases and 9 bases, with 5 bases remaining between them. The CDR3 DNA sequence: TGTGCCAGCAGTCGGGGTGAGCAGTTCTTC. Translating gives CASSRGEQFF.